Below are 14 T cell receptor beta chains sequenced from a single sample in a study of OX40 agonist ivuxolimab in advanced cancers. The repertoire was sequenced with immunoSEQ multiplex PCR; TCRdb's copy has only in-frame clones and lacks some. The data contain about 61,000 clones, roughly 84% of them singletons. Sequencing used CD4+ or CD8+ T cells sorted from blood, obtained in a trial of the OX40 agonist ivuxolimab. Every receptor here comes from an adult with an advanced solid tumor such as melanoma, head and neck, liver or kidney cancer.

This clone was recorded a few times. This chain connects TRBV2 to TRBJ2-1; D ambiguous. V lost 7 bases to trimming and J lost 8 bases, with 15 bases between them. CDR1 is SNHLY and CDR2 is FYNNEI in the germline V gene. This CDR3 region has 13 residues. The CDR3 here is CASKKSSSDEQFF. The CDR3 DNA sequence: TGTGCCAGCAAGAAGAGTTCGTCCGATGAGCAGTTCTTC.

The chain is built from TRBV2 and TRBJ2-4, with 13 bases matching TRBD2. CDR3 length: 13 residues. CDR1 is SNHLY and CDR2 is FYNNEI in the germline V gene. J lost 13 bases, V lost 6 bases, and 6 bases had no gene match. CDR3 in amino acids: CASSPGLAGIQYF. CDR3 coding DNA: TGTGCCAGCAGCCCGGGACTAGCGGGAATACAGTACTTC. The entire variable domain, with the rest obtained from reference TRBV2 and TRBJ2-4, is as follows: EPEVTQTPSHQVTQMGQEVILRCVPISNHLYFYWYRQILGQKVEFLVSFYNNEISEKSEIFDDQFSVERPDGSNFTLKIRSTKLEDSAMYFCASSPGLAGIQYFGAGTRLSVL.

This chain joins TRBV7-2 and TRBJ1-2, with D hard to call. This CDR3 has 14 amino acids. Looked up from germline, CDR1 is SGHTA and CDR2 is FQGNSA. Trimming took off 5 bases at V and 4 bases at J, with 14 bases between the two ends. The CDR3 DNA follows: TGTGCCAGCAGCGAACGGCCGGGCGCCTATGGCTACACCTTC. This translates into CASSERPGAYGYTF.

The V and J genes are TRBV18 and TRBJ1-1; D is unresolved. Trimming left V 6 bases short and J 3 bases short, with 14 bases between. CDR1 is KGHSH, CDR2 LQKENI, per germline. The CDR3 consists of 14 residues. This CDR3 is CASSPSGEYTEAFF. The CDR3 nucleotides are TGTGCCAGCTCTCCTAGCGGGGAATACACTGAAGCTTTCTTT.

Here the CDR3 DNA reads TGTGCTATACAGCCGAACACTGAAGCTTTCTTT. It is translated as CAIQPNTEAFF. This chain links TRBV30 with TRBJ1-1; D gene unclear. This CDR3 contains 11 residues. Germline V CDR1 and CDR2: GTSNPN, SVGIG (reference sequence).

The chain is built from TRBV5-4 and TRBJ2-7; D is unclear. Germline CDR1 reads SGHNT; CDR2 reads YYREEE (reference sequence). Between the trimmed V and J ends, which lost 0 bases and 4 bases, there was a span of 8 bases. The CDR3 is 13 residues long. The CDR3 is CASSLVRKYEQYF. The CDR3, as DNA: TGTGCCAGCAGCTTGGTCCGAAAGTACGAGCAGTACTTC.

This chain connects TRBV5-1 to TRBJ1-1, with a possible D match to TRBD1 (6 bases). The CDR3 covers 14 residues. CDR1 SGHRS and CDR2 YFSETQ come from the germline V gene. V shed 0 bases and J shed 4 bases, with 10 bases lying between them. The CDR3 spells CASSLAQGSTEAFF. The CDR3 DNA follows: TGCGCCAGCAGCTTGGCCCAGGGGTCCACTGAAGCTTTCTTT.

In regard to this clone: It is likely a read error, because the conserved phenylalanine at the end of the CDR3 is missing. The chain joins TRBV6-6 to TRBJ1-2; D possibly corresponds to TRBD1 (6 bases). Germline V gives CDR1 MNHNY, CDR2 SVGAGI (reference sequence). This CDR3 has 14 residues. Trimming took 8 bases from V and 4 from J, leaving 17 bases between them. This CDR3 reads CASVRGGTGYGYTS. The CDR3 nucleotides are TGTGCCAGCGTTAGGGGGGGCACCGGCTATGGCTACACCTCC.

This chain connects TRBV30 to TRBJ2-1; perhaps TRBD2 as D (6 bases). Trimming removed 4 bases from V and 1 base from J, with 11 bases in between. The CDR3 totals 14 residues. The V gene's germline CDR1 is GTSNPN and CDR2 SVGIG (reference sequence). The CDR3 DNA is TGTGCCTGGAATGGGGGGTTTTCCTACAATGAGCAGTTCTTC. This gives the protein CAWNGGFSYNEQFF.

The genes are TRBV5-1 and TRBJ2-3; D is ambiguous. V lost 1 base and J 2 bases, leaving 14 bases between the germline ends. The CDR3 has 16 amino acids. Germline V gene sequence: CDR1 SGHRS, CDR2 YFSETQ. This CDR3 reads CASSLKPTFNTDTQYF. The CDR3 nucleotides are TGCGCCAGCAGCTTGAAACCTACTTTCAACACAGATACGCAGTATTTT.

This chain links TRBV5-1 with TRBJ2-7; 7 bases match TRBD2. Germline values: CDR1 SGHRS, CDR2 YFSETQ. Unmatched junction bases numbered 4, after V lost 1 base and J lost 6 bases. The CDR3 is made up of 13 amino acids. The CDR3 bases are TGCGCCAGCAGCTTGCAACCGGGAGGCGAGCAGTACTTC. Translating gives CASSLQPGGEQYF.

This chain links TRBV2 with TRBJ2-5; 7 nucleotides match TRBD1. CDR3 length equals 14 residues. The germline gives CDR1 SNHLY, CDR2 FYNNEI. V shed 10 bases, J shed 5 bases, and the junction held 13 bases outside the gene matches. CDR3 DNA sequence: TGTGCCACAGCATATCGTAGGGACAGCGAGACCCAGTACTTC. Amino acids: CATAYRRDSETQYF.

V and J are TRBV6-5 and TRBJ2-7; D may match TRBD1 or TRBD2 (5 bases each). This CDR3 has 14 amino acids. Trimming removed 6 bases at V and 0 bases at J, with 12 bases between. Germline CDR1 is MNHEY and CDR2 is SVGAGI. DNA for the CDR3: TGTGCCAGCAGCCTCGAGAGGGGCTCCTACGAGCAGTACTTC. This codes for CASSLERGSYEQYF.

The J gene is TRBJ2-7, the V gene TRBV10-3; 7 nucleotides line up with TRBD1. Trimming cost V 6 bases and J 0 bases; bases outside gene matches: 11. The CDR3 runs 16 residues. Germline V gene lookup returns CDR1 ENHRY and CDR2 SYGVKD. CDR3 region: CAISRQGRRFSYEQYF. Written as DNA, the CDR3 is TGTGCCATCAGCAGACAGGGACGACGATTCTCCTACGAGCAGTACTTC.